A selection of T cell receptor beta chains follows, all from one sample in a study of T cells after yellow fever vaccination. TCRdb re-derived calls from the 5' RACE reads in MiXCR, one entry per CDR3 protein. The sample consists of 150,000 to 200,000 distinct CDR3 sequences, 9.3% of them appearing once. The sequences come from CD8+ T cells sorted from PBMCs, collected 45 days after the yellow fever booster vaccination. These receptors originate from a young man who received the YFV17D yellow fever vaccine. Each CDR3 is given with its conserved first and last residue. D genes are given only for firm matches. Some rows have no size entry. The others give once, few or many, or a class for an expanded clone.

clone_size	j_call	v_call	cdr3_length	d_call	cdr3_nt	cdr3_aa
many	TRBJ2-2	TRBV20-1	16	TRBD2	TGCAGTGCTAGTCCATTAGCGGGGGAGAAGACCGGGGAGCTGTTTTTT	CSASPLAGEKTGELFF
few	TRBJ2-1	TRBV4-1	15	.	TGCGCCAGCAGCCAAGAGTCAGGGGCCTACAATGAGCAGTTCTTC	CASSQESGAYNEQFF
.	TRBJ1-3	TRBV15	16	.	TGTGCCACCAGCAGAGATCCGTCGAGCTCTGGAAACACCATATATTTT	CATSRDPSSSGNTIYF
few	TRBJ2-3	TRBV5-1	18	TRBD1	TGCGCCAGCAGCTCCTCCGGGACAGGGAGGGAGGAATTCGATACGCAGTATTTT	CASSSSGTGREEFDTQYF
few	TRBJ2-7	TRBV10-3	14	.	TGTGCCATCAGTGATCTGGAATCCTCCTACGAGCAGTACTTC	CAISDLESSYEQYF
few	TRBJ2-3	TRBV29-1	13	TRBD2	TGCAGCGTTCGACTAGCGGGGGCGGATACGCAGTATTTT	CSVRLAGADTQYF
few	TRBJ1-2	TRBV6-2/TRBV6-3	13	.	TGTGCCAGCAGTTACTCGCAGGGCCATGGCTACACCTTC	CASSYSQGHGYTF
.	TRBJ1-1	TRBV4-1	16	.	TGCGCCAGCAGCCCGGAGGGCCTTACGGTAAACACTGAAGCTTTCTTT	CASSPEGLTVNTEAFF
.	TRBJ2-7	TRBV6-2/TRBV6-3	11	.	TGTGCCAGCAGCTACACATCCGAGCAGTACTTC	CASSYTSEQYF
.	TRBJ2-3	TRBV20-1	15	TRBD2	TGCAGTGCACGGGGGCGGGAGGGGATCACAGATACGCAGTATTTT	CSARGREGITDTQYF
.	TRBJ2-3	TRBV28	12	.	TGTGCCAGCAACCGGGGGCCAGATACGCAGTATTTT	CASNRGPDTQYF
.	TRBJ1-1	TRBV9	18	.	TGTGCCAGCAGCCCGCCTCCAGTTCGATCGGTGCGTCACACTGAAGCTTTCTTT	CASSPPPVRSVRHTEAFF
few	TRBJ2-1	TRBV27	14	.	TGTGCCAGCAGTGACGGCAGGGTAGACAATGAGCAGTTCTTC	CASSDGRVDNEQFF
few	TRBJ2-5	TRBV6-5	15	TRBD1	TGTGCCAGCAGTCAAGGGACAGGGGGGCAAGAGACCCAGTACTTC	CASSQGTGGQETQYF
many	TRBJ2-5	TRBV11-2	15	.	TGTGCCAGCAGCTCGAGTTGGGGGACACAAGAGACCCAGTACTTC	CASSSSWGTQETQYF
.	TRBJ2-1	TRBV6-6	15	TRBD2	TGTGCCAGCGATATCCTAGCGGGGGCAACCAATGAGCAGTTCTTC	CASDILAGATNEQFF
once	TRBJ1-2	TRBV29-1	13	TRBD1	TGCAGCGCGAAACAGGGGGATAACTATGGCTACACCTTC	CSAKQGDNYGYTF
few	TRBJ1-2	TRBV7-2	13	.	TGTGCCAGCAGCCCCACAGAAGACTATGGCTACACCTTC	CASSPTEDYGYTF
many	TRBJ2-1	TRBV7-9	13	.	TGTGCCAGCAGCTTAGAGGTCATCGATGAGCAGTTCTTC	CASSLEVIDEQFF
few	TRBJ1-1	TRBV7-6	17	.	TGTGCCAGCAGCTTAGGTCTTGGAGCGGAACTGAACACTGAAGCTTTCTTT	CASSLGLGAELNTEAFF
few	TRBJ1-1	TRBV7-9	13	.	TGTGCCAGCAGCTTACCAGGGCCCACTGAAGCTTTCTTT	CASSLPGPTEAFF
many	TRBJ2-1	TRBV7-6	14	TRBD1	TGTGCCAGCAGCTTAAGACAGGGGGCCTATGAGCAGTTCTTC	CASSLRQGAYEQFF
.	TRBJ2-5	TRBV4-2	18	TRBD1	TGTGCCAGCAGCCAAGAGGCATCGGGACAGGGATTACAAGAGACCCAGTACTTC	CASSQEASGQGLQETQYF
few	TRBJ1-5	TRBV6-1	14	TRBD1	TGTGCCAGCAGTAAACAGGGGAGGAATCAGCCCCAGCATTTT	CASSKQGRNQPQHF
.	TRBJ2-3	TRBV20-1	15	.	TGCAGTGTGCAGGGGGCTAGCGGGGAAGTAGATACGCAGTATTTT	CSVQGASGEVDTQYF
few	TRBJ1-5	TRBV20-1	16	.	TGCAGTGCTAGAGACTCTCGTACAGGGCCCTATCAGCCCCAGCATTTT	CSARDSRTGPYQPQHF
many	TRBJ2-1	TRBV20-1	14	.	TGCAGTGCTGGTCCCCGAGAGTCCCACAATGAGCAGTTCTTC	CSAGPRESHNEQFF
many	TRBJ2-1	TRBV11-2	15	TRBD1	TGTGCCAGCAACCCCGGACAGGGGGCGAGCAATGAGCAGTTCTTC	CASNPGQGASNEQFF
few	TRBJ2-2	TRBV7-9	15	TRBD1	TGTGCCAGCAGCTTTACCGACAGGGCTCCGGGGGAGCTGTTTTTT	CASSFTDRAPGELFF
.	TRBJ2-3	TRBV4-1	17	.	TGCGCCAGCAGCCAAGATCGGGGACCGCCTAGCACAGATACGCAGTATTTT	CASSQDRGPPSTDTQYF
.	TRBJ2-2	TRBV27	15	.	TGTGCCAGCAGTACCCTGGGGGGCCGGACCGGGGAGCTGTTTTTT	CASSTLGGRTGELFF
few	TRBJ2-2	TRBV2	12	.	TGTGCCAGCAATGACCTAACCGGGGAGCTGTTTTTT	CASNDLTGELFF
.	TRBJ2-5	TRBV7-2	14	TRBD2	TGTGCCAGCAGGGGACTAGCGGGGGGTCAGACCCAGTACTTC	CASRGLAGGQTQYF
.	TRBJ1-5	TRBV12-5	16	TRBD1	TGTGCTAGTGGTTTGGCGACAGGGGGGATCGATCAGCCCCAGCATTTT	CASGLATGGIDQPQHF
.	TRBJ2-2	TRBV7-8	15	TRBD1	TGTGCCAGCAGCGAATGGACAGGGAACACCGGGGAGCTGTTTTTT	CASSEWTGNTGELFF
few	TRBJ2-3	TRBV4-1	15	.	TGCGCCAGCAGCCCAAGGACAGTTAGCACAGATACGCAGTATTTT	CASSPRTVSTDTQYF
few	TRBJ1-2	TRBV7-8	16	.	TGTGCCAGCAGCTTAACGGGCGGGGTCCGGAGGGATGGCTACACCTTC	CASSLTGGVRRDGYTF
many	TRBJ1-2	TRBV4-3	13	.	TGCGCTAGCGACCCGGACAGCTTTTATGGCTACACCTTC	CASDPDSFYGYTF
few	TRBJ2-3	TRBV7-3	15	.	TGTGCCAGCAGCTTAAGCGGGGGCCCCGGGGATACGCAGTATTTT	CASSLSGGPGDTQYF
few	TRBJ2-3	TRBV7-6	15	.	TGTGCCAGCAGCTTAGAGCGGAAACGCACAGATACGCAGTATTTT	CASSLERKRTDTQYF
once	TRBJ1-2	TRBV5-1	14	.	TGCGCCAGCAGCTTGGGCGACAGCTCCTATGGCTACACCTTC	CASSLGDSSYGYTF
once	TRBJ2-6	TRBV7-2	16	.	TGTGCCAGCAGCTCGACAGGTCGCTCTGGGGCCAACGTCCTGACTTTC	CASSSTGRSGANVLTF
.	TRBJ1-2	TRBV5-4	14	.	TGTGCCAGCAGCTCGCCGAGGGGGTCTATGGGCTACACCTTC	CASSSPRGSMGYTF
.	TRBJ2-5	TRBV6-5	18	TRBD2	TGTGCCAGCAGTTACTCGAATGCGGGGGGTCGGTATGAAGAGACCCAGTACTTC	CASSYSNAGGRYEETQYF
.	TRBJ2-1	TRBV29-1	10	.	TGCAGCGTTAGCTCGGGGGCCCAGTTCTTC	CSVSSGAQFF
many	TRBJ1-4	TRBV6-5	15	.	TGTGCCAGCAGGACACTACCGACGGCAAATGAAAAACTGTTTTTT	CASRTLPTANEKLFF
few	TRBJ1-6	TRBV28	14	TRBD1	TGTGCCAGCAGCCCACAGGGGGAGGAGCGGCCCCTCCACTTT	CASSPQGEERPLHF
many	TRBJ2-5	TRBV12-3/TRBV12-4	14	.	TGTGCCAGCAGTGAGTACACCAGAAGGGAGACCCAGTACTTC	CASSEYTRRETQYF
many	TRBJ2-1	TRBV7-9	13	TRBD2	TGTGCCAGCAGCTTAGCGACTAGCGGGGAGCAGTTCTTC	CASSLATSGEQFF
many	TRBJ2-6	TRBV7-9	15	.	TGTGCCAGCAGCTTACGAATCTCTGGGGCCAACGTCCTGACTTTC	CASSLRISGANVLTF
many	TRBJ1-4	TRBV27	14	.	TGTGCCAGCAGTGACACAGTGATGAATGAAAAACTGTTTTTT	CASSDTVMNEKLFF